The rows below give T cell receptor beta chains drawn from one sample of a study of control samples from healthy donors and cancer patients. The protocol was immunoSEQ multiplex PCR, while the TCRdb copy is restricted to in-frame clones and leaves out a portion. This sample yields 90,000 or so clones, of which 88% are seen a single time; approximately 15% belongs to the top ten. The sequenced material came from blood. Receptor source: a woman between 65 and 79 years old in good health. Each CDR3 is given with its conserved first and last residue. Each record gives: D gene, V gene, clone size, J gene, CDR3 DNA, CDR3 protein. A D gene is named only where the DNA matches it firmly. Only some rows state a clone size, as once, few, many or a class for expanded clones.

NA,TRBV20-1,NA,TRBJ1-1,TGCAGTGCTATTCATTATACTGAAGCTTTCTTT,CSAIHYTEAFF
NA,TRBV4-2,NA,TRBJ1-1,TGTGCCAGCAGCCACCCCTCAGCAGCGAACACTGAAGCTTTCTTT,CASSHPSAANTEAFF
TRBD1,TRBV19,NA,TRBJ2-5,TGTGCCAGTAGTCCCCCCACCGGACAGGGACGAGAGACCCAGTACTTC,CASSPPTGQGRETQYF
TRBD1,TRBV4-2,NA,TRBJ1-1,TGTGCCAGCAGCCAAATGACAGGGATCCCTCTCTCGAACACTGAAGCTTTCTTT,CASSQMTGIPLSNTEAFF
NA,TRBV11-2,NA,TRBJ2-5,TGTGCCAGCAGCTCCCCCTTACGAGGGTTGGGAGAGACCCAGTACTTC,CASSSPLRGLGETQYF
NA,TRBV9,NA,TRBJ1-1,TGTGCCAGCAGTTTACATCTGGGGGACACTGAAGCTTTCTTT,CASSLHLGDTEAFF
NA,TRBV7-2,NA,TRBJ2-2,TGTGCCAGCAGATTGACTTTTACCGGGGAGCTGTTTTTT,CASRLTFTGELFF
NA,TRBV2,NA,TRBJ1-5,TGTGCCAGCAATACAGACACCGATCAGCCCCAGCATTTT,CASNTDTDQPQHF
TRBD2,TRBV11-2,NA,TRBJ2-1,TGTGCCAGCAGCTTAGTCGGGCGGGGGGTCTACAATGAGCAGTTCTTC,CASSLVGRGVYNEQFF
TRBD2,TRBV4-3,NA,TRBJ2-3,TGCGCCAGCAGCCAAGAGGCGGGGGCGGGAGGGCTGGTAGATACGCAGTATTTT,CASSQEAGAGGLVDTQYF
NA,TRBV10-3,few,TRBJ1-1,TGTGCCATCAGGATAACAGGGATGAACACTGAAGCTTTCTTT,CAIRITGMNTEAFF
TRBD1,TRBV2,NA,TRBJ1-2,TGTGCCAGCACGACAGGGGTGGACTATGGCTACACCTTC,CASTTGVDYGYTF
TRBD1,TRBV2,NA,TRBJ2-1,TGTGCCAGCAGTATCGTTCTAGGACAGGGGCACAATGAGCAGTTCTTC,CASSIVLGQGHNEQFF
NA,TRBV6-5,NA,TRBJ1-5,TGTGCCAGCGGTATGGGTAGCAATCAGCCCCAGCATTTT,CASGMGSNQPQHF
NA,TRBV3-1/TRBV3-2,NA,TRBJ1-1,TGTGCCAGCAGCCCAGACTCGGGCACTGAAGCTTTCTTT,CASSPDSGTEAFF
NA,TRBV4-1,once,TRBJ2-5,TGCGCCAGCAGCCAAGATAAAGCCGGGACGGGGGCCCTCCCTGATACCCAGTACTTC,CASSQDKAGTGALPDTQYF
NA,TRBV19,NA,TRBJ1-2,TGTGCCAGTAAGGAGGCAGGTCCCATCTATGGCTACACCTTC,CASKEAGPIYGYTF
NA,TRBV9,NA,TRBJ2-5,TGTGCCAGCAGCGTAGCCCCTCTGGAGACCCAGTACTTC,CASSVAPLETQYF
TRBD1,TRBV3-1/TRBV3-2,NA,TRBJ1-1,TGTGCCAGCAGCATAGGGGGCAGCAGGAACACTGAAGCTTTCTTT,CASSIGGSRNTEAFF
TRBD1,TRBV7-2,NA,TRBJ1-6,TGTGCCAGCAGCTTTTTCGACAGGGGTAGGTCACCCCTCCACTTT,CASSFFDRGRSPLHF
NA,TRBV29-1,NA,TRBJ1-2,TGCAGCGCCCAGGGAGGTGAGGGCTACACCTTC,CSAQGGEGYTF
NA,TRBV7-3,NA,TRBJ2-2,TGTGCCAGCAGCCCTGCCCCGAACACCGGGGAGCTGTTTTTT,CASSPAPNTGELFF
NA,TRBV7-9,NA,TRBJ2-5,TGTGCCAGCAGCTTAGCGACGGGACTGCGACAAGAGACCCAGTACTTC,CASSLATGLRQETQYF
NA,TRBV5-6,NA,TRBJ2-7,TGTGCCAGCAGCTTAACAGGTAGCTCCTACGAGCAGTACTTC,CASSLTGSSYEQYF
NA,TRBV6-5,NA,TRBJ2-1,TGTGCCAGCAGTTACCGAGCCACCCCGGCCTACAATGAGCAGTTCTTC,CASSYRATPAYNEQFF
NA,TRBV3-1/TRBV3-2,few,TRBJ1-1,TGTGCCAGCAGCAAACTCGACGGATTTGAAGCTTTCTTT,CASSKLDGFEAFF
NA,TRBV2,few,TRBJ2-5,TGTGCCAGCAGTGAAGAAGAGACCCAGTACTTC,CASSEEETQYF
NA,TRBV5-1,NA,TRBJ2-7,TGCGCCAGCAGCTTGCAGGGGATCTACGAGCAGTACTTC,CASSLQGIYEQYF
NA,TRBV6-5,NA,TRBJ1-1,TGTGCCAGCCGGGCCGACGCCACCCTGGGCACTGAAGCTTTCTTT,CASRADATLGTEAFF